The clone carrying this T cell receptor beta chain was observed a few times. The entry originates in a study of T-cell reconstitution after alpha-beta-depleted transplantation in children. The authors prepared the TCRbeta library with unique molecular identifiers. TCRdb used MiXCR to reprocess the PCR reads, holding one entry per CDR3 protein. The sample contains 210,000 or so distinct CDR3 sequences, 8.5% to 10% of which appear only once. The specimen was PBMCs from the stem cell graft donor, collected from the stem cell graft. The TCR sequence derives from a human donor who donated a stem cell graft to a child with acute lymphoblastic leukemia.

Here the CDR3 DNA reads TGTGCCTGGAGCCGGGGGGGGCGCGCATTGGCTTTCTTT. Encoded protein: CAWSRGGRALAFF. The V and J genes are TRBV30 and TRBJ1-1, with D possibly TRBD1 on 6 matching bases. Trimming removed 3 bases at V and 11 bases at J, with 19 bases between. This CDR3 region has 13 residues. Germline V gives CDR1 GTSNPN, CDR2 SVGIG (reference sequence).